This T cell receptor (beta chain) was profiled in a study of blood T cell repertoires in COVID-19 (dated by TCRdb to the early 2020s). With regard to the full study: Collaborator samples came from the United States, Italy and Spain and covered acute and convalescent phases of COVID-19. The prospective study material was composed of cDNA or gDNA derived from T cells, B-cell-depleted T cells, or PBMCs. Deeply sampled blood TCRbeta repertoires from subjects exposed to, actively infected with, or recovered from COVID-19 were included in the dataset. A freely available public database, intended as a resource for researchers studying the immune response to SARS-CoV-2, is where the repertoires were released. The samples were drawn from two sources: the first 160 participants of the ongoing ImmuneRACE study, and 950 to 1,500 subjects contributed by 6 global collaborators. Sample metadata almost always included a de-identified subject ID, COVID-19 status, age in years and sex. Where HLA class I and class II types were available, the types were taken from metadata supplied by the sample provider, not from assay-based typing. On the study overall, not on this receptor specifically: The quantity of clinical and demographic metadata differed by source and by participant and was supplied without curation.

Remarks on this clone: What antigen it recognizes has not been identified. No base quality values were provided; no much bigger clone lies one nucleotide off.

Collaborating institutions collected whole blood in K2EDTA tubes following their own protocols. For TCRbeta analysis, collaborator samples were shipped as frozen whole blood, as isolated PBMCs, or as DNA extracted from either sample type. TCRbeta CDR3 regions were amplified from genomic DNA by means of the immunoSEQ Assay, a bias-controlled multiplex PCR. The source study handled its data this way. The number of nucleated cells in each sample was estimated by amplification of reference gene primers within the assay. Sequence reads were collapsed and filtered to measure the absolute abundance of every unique TCRbeta CDR3 rearrangement. For each sample, productive Simpson clonality was calculated by taking the square root of Simpson's diversity index across productive rearrangements. The clones in this table, taken by TCRdb from immuneACCESS, are in-frame only. Not every clone is retained; where verified, under half of the shortfall comes from an unresolved V gene, and the cause of the rest is unknown. For V, J and clone size, that table is used; D and trimming come from the DNA. The table for this sample lists some 200,000 clones; 75% to 90% of them were counted only once. The ten largest clones represent around 7.5% of the sample.

The clonotype was recovered from a woman aged 60-75 years with acute or convalescent COVID-19. Sequenced: peripheral blood.

Read as DNA, the sequence is TGCAGCGTTGACGTAACAGGGTTTGGAACTGAAGCTTTCTTT. It specifies CSVDVTGFGTEAFF. Rearrangement joined TRBV29-1 to TRBJ1-1; TRBD1 is a weak D gene call, 6 bases matching. CDR1 and CDR2 are read off the germline V gene as SQVTM and ANQGSEA. The CDR3 runs 14 amino acids, cysteine and phenylalanine included. Left in the record is the CDR3 DNA by itself, 42 bases read in frame from the first base. Between the V and J ends, shortened by 3 bases and 5 bases respectively, the junction contains 16 bases. Here the CDR3 is joined to the reference TRBV29-1 and TRBJ1-1 genes, and the full variable domain is: SAVISQKPSRDICQRGTSLTIQCQVDSQVTMMFWYRQQPGQSLTLIATANQGSEATYESGFVIDKFPISRPNLTFSTLTVSNMSPEDSSIYLCSVDVTGFGTEAFFGQGTRLTVV.